This T cell receptor beta chain was captured by sequencing in a study of regulatory T cells in long-lasting Graves disease. CDR3 length: 15 amino acids. V dropped 6 bases and J dropped 4; count of bases not matched to a gene: 7. Germline CDR1 and CDR2: LNHDA and SQIVND (reference sequence). Time point here: newly diagnosed GD, antithyroid drugs for less than 3 months. From PBMCs, RNA was extracted and then used to make the TCR library. This clonotype has a count of ten or more. Both iRepertoire HTBI primers and Arm-PCR of CDR3 regions were used to build the TCR beta libraries. Each CDR3 protein is one row after TCRdb ran MiXCR on the multiplex PCR reads. The repertoire holds a few hundred thousand distinct CDR3 sequences, approximately 10% seen once, with 18% in the top ten. These sequences were also reported in another study, on T cells in Graves' hyperthyroidism and ophthalmopathy.

The chain joins TRBV19 to TRBJ1-5, with 9 bases aligning to TRBD1. This clonotype was obtained from a woman aged 18-29 years with Graves disease. Sample: peripheral blood mononuclear cells (PBMCs), taken at new diagnosis, from a patient treated with antithyroid drugs. CDR3 DNA: TGTGCCAGTAGACTAGGGACAGGGTGGAATCAGCCCCAGCATTTT. It specifies CASRLGTGWNQPQHF.